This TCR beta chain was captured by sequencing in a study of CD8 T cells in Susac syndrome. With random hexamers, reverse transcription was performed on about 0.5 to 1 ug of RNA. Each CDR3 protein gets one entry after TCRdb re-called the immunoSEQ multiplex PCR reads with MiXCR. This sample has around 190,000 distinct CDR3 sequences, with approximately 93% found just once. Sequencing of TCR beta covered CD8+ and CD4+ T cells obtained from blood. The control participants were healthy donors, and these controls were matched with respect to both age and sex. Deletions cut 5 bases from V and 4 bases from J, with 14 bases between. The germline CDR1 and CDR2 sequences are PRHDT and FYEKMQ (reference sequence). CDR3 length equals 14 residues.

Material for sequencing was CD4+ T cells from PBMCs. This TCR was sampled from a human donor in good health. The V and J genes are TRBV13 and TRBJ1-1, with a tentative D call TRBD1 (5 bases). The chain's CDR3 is CASSGREQATEAFF. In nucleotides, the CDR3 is TGTGCCAGCAGCGGACGGGAACAGGCCACTGAAGCTTTCTTT.